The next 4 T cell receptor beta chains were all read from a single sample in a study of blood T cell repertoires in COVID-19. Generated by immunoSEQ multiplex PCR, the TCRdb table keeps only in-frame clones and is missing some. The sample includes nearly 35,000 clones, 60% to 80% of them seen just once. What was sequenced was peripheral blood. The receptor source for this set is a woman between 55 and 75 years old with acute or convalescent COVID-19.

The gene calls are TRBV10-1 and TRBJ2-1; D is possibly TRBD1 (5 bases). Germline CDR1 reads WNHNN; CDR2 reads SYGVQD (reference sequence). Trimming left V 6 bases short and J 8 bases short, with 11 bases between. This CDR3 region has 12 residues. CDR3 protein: CASSETGHEQFF. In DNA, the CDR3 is TGCGCCAGCAGCGAAACAGGTCATGAGCAGTTCTTC.

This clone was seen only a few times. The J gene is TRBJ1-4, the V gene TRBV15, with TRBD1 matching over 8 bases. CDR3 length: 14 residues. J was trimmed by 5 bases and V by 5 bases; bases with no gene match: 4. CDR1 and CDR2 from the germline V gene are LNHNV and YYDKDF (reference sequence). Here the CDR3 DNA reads TGTGCCACCAGCCGGACAGGGAGGAATGAAAAACTGTTTTTT. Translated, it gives CATSRTGRNEKLFF.

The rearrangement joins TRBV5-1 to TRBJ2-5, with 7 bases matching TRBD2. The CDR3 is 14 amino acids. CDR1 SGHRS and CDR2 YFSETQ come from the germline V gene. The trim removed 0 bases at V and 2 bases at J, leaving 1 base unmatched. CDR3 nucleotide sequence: TGCGCCAGCAGCTTGGGGACTAGTCAAGAGACCCAGTACTTC. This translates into CASSLGTSQETQYF.

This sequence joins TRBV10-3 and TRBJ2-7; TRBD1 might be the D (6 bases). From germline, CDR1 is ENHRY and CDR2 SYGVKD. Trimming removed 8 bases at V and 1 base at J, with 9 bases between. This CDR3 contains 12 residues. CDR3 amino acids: CAIRQDSYEQYF. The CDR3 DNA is TGTGCCATCCGACAGGATTCCTACGAGCAGTACTTC.